The present entry profiles one T cell receptor (beta chain) with its context. What it binds is unknown. This sample is part of a study of T cell responses to AZD1222 COVID-19 vaccine. Study-wide results and limits: At baseline, seropositivity was found in only a handful of AZD1222 recipients. There were mostly white British donors and more females than males, and clonal diversity was possibly underestimated.

Sequenced by immunoSEQ multiplex PCR; TCRdb stores in-frame clones only, minus some. This table has more than 100,000 clones, 65% to 90% appearing once. This clonotype was obtained from an adult in good health. The sample was peripheral blood, taken on day 0 of AZD1222 vaccination.

CDR3 sequence reads: CASSQDLGPFYGYTF. DNA of the CDR3: TGTGCCAGCAGCCAAGATCTGGGGCCTTTCTATGGCTACACCTTC. J is TRBJ1-2 and V is TRBV3-1 (or the pseudogene TRBV3-2); D is possibly TRBD1 (5 bases). The CDR3 is 15 amino acids. V was trimmed by 0 bases and J by 4 bases, leaving 12 bases between them. Germline CDR1 LGHDT, CDR2 YNNKEL (reference sequence).